The source of this T cell receptor beta chain is a study of blood T cell repertoires in COVID-19 (dated by TCRdb to about 2020). With regard to the full study: The collaborator samples originated in the United States, Italy and Spain and spanned the acute and convalescent phases of COVID-19. The dataset comprised deeply sampled blood TCRbeta repertoires from subjects exposed to, actively infected with, or recovered from COVID-19. Sample metadata almost always included a de-identified subject ID, COVID-19 status, age in years and sex. The repertoires were made available in a free public database intended to serve as a resource for research on the immune response to SARS-CoV-2. The material from the prospective study consisted of cDNA or gDNA derived from T cells, B-cell-depleted T cells, or PBMCs. Where HLA class I and class II types were available, the types were taken from metadata supplied by the sample provider, not from assay-based typing. The samples were drawn from the first 160 participants of the ongoing ImmuneRACE study and from 950 to 1,500 subjects provided by 6 global collaborators.

TCRbeta CDR3 regions were amplified from genomic DNA using the immunoSEQ Assay, a bias-controlled multiplex PCR. From the authors' description of their analysis: Nucleated cell counts per sample were estimated from amplification of reference gene primers within the assay. To quantify the absolute abundance of each unique TCRbeta CDR3 rearrangement, sequence reads were collapsed and filtered. For each sample, productive Simpson clonality was calculated by taking the square root of Simpson's diversity index across productive rearrangements. TCRdb obtained this table from immuneACCESS and retained in-frame rearrangements with V and J assigned. These tables miss some clones; where compared with another copy, unresolved V genes account for less than half of the shortfall, and the remainder is unexplained. The D gene and trimming were derived from the DNA, and the V and J assignments and clone size from that table. The sample profile shows around 170,000 clones; roughly 78% of them were found once. About 7% of the sample is taken by the ten largest.

Collaborating institutions collected whole blood in K2EDTA tubes following their own protocols. For TCRbeta analysis, collaborators shipped samples in one of three forms: frozen whole blood, isolated PBMCs, or DNA extracted from either of those sample types. Regarding this clone: Its antigen remains unidentified. Per-nucleotide qualities are absent, and no much larger clonotype sits a single base away.

CDR1 and CDR2 (MDHEN, SYDVKM) derive from the germline V gene. The trim is 2 bases for V and 6 bases for J, with a gap of 6 bases between the germline ends. The CDR3, cysteine through phenylalanine, is 12 amino acids long. Only CDR3 DNA remains: 36 bases, in frame from the first base. General findings and caveats noted by the study authors: How much clinical and demographic metadata was included differed by source and by participant, and the metadata was provided uncurated.

This chain is built from TRBV28 and TRBJ2-3; TRBD2 might be the D gene, on 6 matching bases. The clonotype originates from a man aged 70 or older with active or convalescent COVID-19. The sequenced material came from peripheral blood. CDR3 sequence: CASSLGTDTQYF. The nucleotide sequence reads as follows: TGTGCCAGCAGTTTAGGGACTGATACGCAGTATTTT. Here the CDR3 is joined to the reference TRBV28 and TRBJ2-3 genes, and the full variable domain is: DVKVTQSSRYLVKRTGEKVFLECVQDMDHENMFWYRQDPGLGLRLIYFSYDVKMKEKGDIPEGYSVSREKKERFSLILESASTNQTSMYLCASSLGTDTQYFGPGTRLTVL.